What follows describes a single T cell receptor (beta chain). Its antigen is unknown. Within the sample, other DNA sequences also encode this same CDR3. This specimen comes from a study of cytomegalovirus exposure and HLA in healthy donors. Study-level findings and limits: DRB1 showed the most TCR associations and HLA-C the fewest in a later analysis, as rates varied by HLA locus. CMV serostatus was the sole immune exposure data available. In a later analysis, compared with equally common non-associated chains, HLA-associated beta chains were more expanded. The authors later linked a missense DCLRE1C variant to TCR beta V- and J-gene trimming.

With 60 Vbeta and 13 Jbeta primers, the PCR was carried out. Assay: immunoSEQ multiplex PCR; the TCRdb copy retains only in-frame clones and omits some. This sample has about 150,000 clones; around four fifths occur once, and the top ten carry about 8.1%. The length of the CDR3 is 15 residues. Between the trimmed V and J ends, which lost 6 bases and 0 bases, there was a span of 12 bases. In germline, CDR1 is KGHSH, CDR2 LQKENI. The sequenced material came from PBMCs. The sequence was collected from a woman in her forties or fifties in good health and CMV-seropositive. The genes are TRBV18 and TRBJ1-5; TRBD1 is a possible D gene (6 bases). CDR3 nucleotide sequence: TGTGCCAGCTCCCTCGGACAGCTTAGCAATCAGCCCCAGCATTTT. Its protein is CASSLGQLSNQPQHF.